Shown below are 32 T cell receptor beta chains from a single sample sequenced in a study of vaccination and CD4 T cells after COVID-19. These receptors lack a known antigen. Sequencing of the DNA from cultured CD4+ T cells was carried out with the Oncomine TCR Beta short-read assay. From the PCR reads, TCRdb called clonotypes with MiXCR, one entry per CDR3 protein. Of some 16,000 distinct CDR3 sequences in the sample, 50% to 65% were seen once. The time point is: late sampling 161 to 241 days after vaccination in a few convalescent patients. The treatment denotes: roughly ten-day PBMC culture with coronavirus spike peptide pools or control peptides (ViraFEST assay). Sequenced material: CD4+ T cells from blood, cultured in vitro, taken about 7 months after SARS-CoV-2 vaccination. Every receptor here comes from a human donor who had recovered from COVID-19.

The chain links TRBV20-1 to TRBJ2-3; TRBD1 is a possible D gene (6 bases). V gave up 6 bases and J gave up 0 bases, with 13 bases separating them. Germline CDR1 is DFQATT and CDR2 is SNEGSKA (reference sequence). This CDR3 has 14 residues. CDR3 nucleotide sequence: TGCAGTGCCGGCAGGGGAAGGAGCACAGATACGCAGTATTTT. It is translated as CSAGRGRSTDTQYF.

The CDR3 spells CASRQGPYEQYF. DNA of the CDR3: TGTGCCAGCAGACAGGGACCCTACGAGCAGTACTTC. The chain has TRBV28 and TRBJ2-7; D is possibly TRBD1 (6 bases). CDR1 is MDHEN and CDR2 is SYDVKM in the germline V gene. Trimming removed 6 bases from V and 2 bases from J, with 8 bases in between. The CDR3 is made up of 12 amino acids. The whole variable domain, remainder taken from reference TRBV28 and TRBJ2-7, is DVKVTQSSRYLVKRTGEKVFLECVQDMDHENMFWYRQDPGLGLRLIYFSYDVKMKEKGDIPEGYSVSREKKERFSLILESASTNQTSMYLCASRQGPYEQYFGPGTRLTVT.

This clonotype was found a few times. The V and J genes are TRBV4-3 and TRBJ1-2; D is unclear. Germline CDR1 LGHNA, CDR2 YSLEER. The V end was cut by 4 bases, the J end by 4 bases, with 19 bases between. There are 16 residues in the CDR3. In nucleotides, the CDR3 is TGCGCCAGCAGCCCACGCGACGCCTTTTCTCTCTATGGCTACACCTTC. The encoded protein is CASSPRDAFSLYGYTF.

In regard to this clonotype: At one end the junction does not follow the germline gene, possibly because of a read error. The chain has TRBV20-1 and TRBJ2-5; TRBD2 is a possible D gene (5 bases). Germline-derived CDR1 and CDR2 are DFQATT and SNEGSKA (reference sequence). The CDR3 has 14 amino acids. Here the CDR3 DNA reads TGCAGTGCTGGAGATTCTGGACTGGGGGAGACCCAGTACTTC. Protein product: CSAGDSGLGETQYF.

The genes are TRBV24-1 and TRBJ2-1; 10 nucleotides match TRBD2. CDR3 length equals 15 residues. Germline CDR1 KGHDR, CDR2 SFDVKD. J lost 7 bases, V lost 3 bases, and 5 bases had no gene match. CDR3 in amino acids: CATSDASGSGNEQFF. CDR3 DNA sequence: TGTGCCACCAGTGATGCTAGCGGGAGTGGAAATGAGCAGTTCTTC.

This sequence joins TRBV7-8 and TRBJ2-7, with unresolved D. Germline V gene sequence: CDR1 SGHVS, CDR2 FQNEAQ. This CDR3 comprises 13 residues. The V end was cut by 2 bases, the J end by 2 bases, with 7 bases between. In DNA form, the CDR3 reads TGTGCCAGCAGCTTACAGCTAGCCTACGAGCAGTACTTC. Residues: CASSLQLAYEQYF.

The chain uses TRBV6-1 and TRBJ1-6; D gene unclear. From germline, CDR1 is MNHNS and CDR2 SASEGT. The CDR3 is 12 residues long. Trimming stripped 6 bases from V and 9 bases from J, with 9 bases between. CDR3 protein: CASSLIGSPLHF. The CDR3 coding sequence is TGTGCCAGCAGCCTCATAGGTTCACCCCTCCACTTT.

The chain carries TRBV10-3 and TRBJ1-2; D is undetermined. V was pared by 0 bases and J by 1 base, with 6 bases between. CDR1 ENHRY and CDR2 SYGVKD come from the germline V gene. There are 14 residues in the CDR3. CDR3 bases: TGTGCCATCAGTGAGTCGCTAGTTAACTATGGCTACACCTTC. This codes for CAISESLVNYGYTF.

The CDR3 reads CASSIRTEYTEAFF. The CDR3, as DNA: TGTGCCAGCAGTATCCGGACAGAGTACACTGAAGCTTTCTTT. This chain connects TRBV12-3 or TRBV12-4 to TRBJ1-1; tentative D call: TRBD1 (6 bases). V was clipped by 5 bases and J by 3 bases, with 13 bases between them. This CDR3 region has 14 residues.

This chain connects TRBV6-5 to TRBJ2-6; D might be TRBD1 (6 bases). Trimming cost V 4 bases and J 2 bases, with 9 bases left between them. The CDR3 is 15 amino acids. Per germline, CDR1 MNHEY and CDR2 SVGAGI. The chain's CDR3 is CASSSSGAGANVLTF. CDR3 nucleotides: TGTGCCAGCAGTTCGTCAGGGGCTGGGGCCAACGTCCTGACTTTC.

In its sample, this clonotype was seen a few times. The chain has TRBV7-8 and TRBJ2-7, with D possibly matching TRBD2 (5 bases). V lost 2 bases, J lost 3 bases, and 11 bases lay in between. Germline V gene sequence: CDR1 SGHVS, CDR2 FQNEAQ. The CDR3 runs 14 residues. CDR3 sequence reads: CASSLSSGYYEQYF. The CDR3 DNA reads TGTGCCAGCAGCTTATCTTCGGGGTACTACGAGCAGTACTTC.

This CDR3 reads CATSNRRLGETQYF. The CDR3 DNA reads as TGTGCCACCAGCAATCGCAGGCTTGGGGAGACCCAGTACTTC. The chain couples TRBV15 to TRBJ2-5; D is unresolved. Germline-derived CDR1 and CDR2 are LNHNV and YYDKDF (reference sequence). The CDR3 is 14 residues long. Trimming left V 4 bases short and J 5 bases short, with 14 bases between.

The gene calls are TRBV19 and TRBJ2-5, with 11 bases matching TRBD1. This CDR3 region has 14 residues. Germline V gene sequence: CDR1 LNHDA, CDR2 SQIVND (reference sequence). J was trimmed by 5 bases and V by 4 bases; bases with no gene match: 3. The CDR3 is CASSRTGGTETQYF. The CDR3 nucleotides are TGTGCCAGTAGTAGGACAGGGGGCACGGAGACCCAGTACTTC. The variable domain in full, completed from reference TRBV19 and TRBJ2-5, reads DGGITQSPKYLFRKEGQNVTLSCEQNLNHDAMYWYRQDPGQGLRLIYYSQIVNDFQKGDIAEGYSVSREKKESFPLTVTSAQKNPTAFYLCASSRTGGTETQYFGPGTRLLVL.

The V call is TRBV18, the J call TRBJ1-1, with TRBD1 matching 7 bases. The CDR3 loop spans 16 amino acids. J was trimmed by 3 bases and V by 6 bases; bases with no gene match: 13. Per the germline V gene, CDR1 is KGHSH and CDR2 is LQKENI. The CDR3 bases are TGTGCCAGCTCCAAACGTTCAACAGGGGCGGACACTGAAGCTTTCTTT. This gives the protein CASSKRSTGADTEAFF.

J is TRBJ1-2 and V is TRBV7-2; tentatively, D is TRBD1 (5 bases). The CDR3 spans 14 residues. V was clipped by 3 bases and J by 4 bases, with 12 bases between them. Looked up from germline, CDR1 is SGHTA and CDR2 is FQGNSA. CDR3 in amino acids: CASSLQGRVYGYTF. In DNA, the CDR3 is TGTGCCAGCAGCTTGCAGGGTCGGGTCTATGGCTACACCTTC.

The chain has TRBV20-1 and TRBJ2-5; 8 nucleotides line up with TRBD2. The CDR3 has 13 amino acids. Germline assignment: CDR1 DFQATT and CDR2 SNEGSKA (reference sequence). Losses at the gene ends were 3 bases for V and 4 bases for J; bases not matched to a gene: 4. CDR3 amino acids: CSASFRGGETQYF. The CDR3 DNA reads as TGCAGTGCTAGTTTTCGGGGGGGAGAGACCCAGTACTTC.

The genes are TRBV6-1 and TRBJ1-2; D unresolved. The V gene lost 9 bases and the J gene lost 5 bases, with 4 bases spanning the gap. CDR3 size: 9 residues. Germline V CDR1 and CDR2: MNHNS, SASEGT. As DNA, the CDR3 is TGTGCCAGTTCTTATGGCTACACCTTC. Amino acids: CASSYGYTF.

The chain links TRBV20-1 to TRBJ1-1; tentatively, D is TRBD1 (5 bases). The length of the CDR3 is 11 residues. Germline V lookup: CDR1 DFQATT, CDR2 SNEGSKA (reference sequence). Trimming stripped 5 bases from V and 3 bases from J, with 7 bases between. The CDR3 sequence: CSAGGYTEAFF. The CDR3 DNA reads TGCAGTGCTGGGGGGTACACTGAAGCTTTCTTT.

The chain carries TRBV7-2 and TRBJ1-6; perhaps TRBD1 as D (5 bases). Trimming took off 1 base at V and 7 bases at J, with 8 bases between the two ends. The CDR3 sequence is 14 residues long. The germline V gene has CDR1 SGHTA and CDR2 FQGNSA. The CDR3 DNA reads TGTGCCAGCAGCTTAGTCGGGGGGAATTCACCCCTCCACTTT. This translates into CASSLVGGNSPLHF.

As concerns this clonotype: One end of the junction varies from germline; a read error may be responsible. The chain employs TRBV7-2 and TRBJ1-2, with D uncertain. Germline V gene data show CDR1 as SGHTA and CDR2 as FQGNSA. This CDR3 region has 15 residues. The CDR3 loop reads CANSVTGPNNYGYTF. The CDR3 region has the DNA TGTGCCAACAGCGTAACCGGGCCGAATAACTATGGCTACACCTTC.

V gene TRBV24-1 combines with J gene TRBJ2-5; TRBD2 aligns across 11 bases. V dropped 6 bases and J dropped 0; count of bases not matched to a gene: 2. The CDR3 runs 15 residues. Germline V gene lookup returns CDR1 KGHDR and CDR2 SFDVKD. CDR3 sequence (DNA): TGTGCCACCAGTTATAGCGGGGGGGACCAAGAGACCCAGTACTTC. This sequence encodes CATSYSGGDQETQYF.

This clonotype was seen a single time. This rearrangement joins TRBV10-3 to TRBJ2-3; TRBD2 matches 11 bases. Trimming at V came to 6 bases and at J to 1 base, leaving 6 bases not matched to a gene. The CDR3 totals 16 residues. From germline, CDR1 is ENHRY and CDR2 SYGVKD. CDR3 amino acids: CAISRLAGPRTDTQYF. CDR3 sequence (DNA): TGTGCCATCAGCAGACTAGCGGGGCCACGCACAGATACGCAGTATTTT.

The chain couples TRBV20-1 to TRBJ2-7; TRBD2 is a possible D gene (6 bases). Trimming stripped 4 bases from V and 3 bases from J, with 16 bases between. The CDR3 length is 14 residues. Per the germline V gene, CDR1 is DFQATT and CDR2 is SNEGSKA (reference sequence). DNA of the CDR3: TGCAGTGCTAAAAGAACGTCGGGGGTCTACGAGCAGTACTTC. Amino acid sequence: CSAKRTSGVYEQYF.

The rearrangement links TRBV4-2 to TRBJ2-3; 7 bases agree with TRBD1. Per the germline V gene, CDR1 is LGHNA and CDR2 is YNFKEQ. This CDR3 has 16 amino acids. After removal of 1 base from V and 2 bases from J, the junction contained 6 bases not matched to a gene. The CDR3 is CASSQAIGTDTDTQYF. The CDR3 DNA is TGTGCCAGCAGCCAAGCTATAGGGACAGACACAGATACGCAGTATTTT.

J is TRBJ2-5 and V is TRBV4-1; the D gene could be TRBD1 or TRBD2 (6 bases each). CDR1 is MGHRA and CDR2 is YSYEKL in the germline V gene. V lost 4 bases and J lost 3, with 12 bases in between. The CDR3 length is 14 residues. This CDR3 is CASSPLGGKETQYF. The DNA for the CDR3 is TGCGCCAGCAGCCCCCTCGGGGGCAAAGAGACCCAGTACTTC.

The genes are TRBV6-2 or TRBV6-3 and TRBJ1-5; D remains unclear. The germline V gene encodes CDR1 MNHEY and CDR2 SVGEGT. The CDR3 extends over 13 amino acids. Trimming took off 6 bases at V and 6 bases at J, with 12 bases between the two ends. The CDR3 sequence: CASRQFEGQPQHF. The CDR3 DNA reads TGTGCCAGCAGACAATTCGAGGGTCAGCCCCAGCATTTT.

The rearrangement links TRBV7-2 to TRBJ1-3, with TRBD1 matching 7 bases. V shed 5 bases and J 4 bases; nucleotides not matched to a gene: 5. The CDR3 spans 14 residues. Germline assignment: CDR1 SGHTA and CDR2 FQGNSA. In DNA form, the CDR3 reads TGTGCCAGCAGCCAGGGGGACCTAGGAAACACCATATATTTT. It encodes CASSQGDLGNTIYF.

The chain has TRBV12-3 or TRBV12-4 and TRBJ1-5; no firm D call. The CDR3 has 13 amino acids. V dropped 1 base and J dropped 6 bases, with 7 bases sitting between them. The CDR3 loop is CASSLVGFQPQHF. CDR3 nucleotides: TGTGCCAGCAGTTTAGTAGGGTTTCAGCCCCAGCATTTT.

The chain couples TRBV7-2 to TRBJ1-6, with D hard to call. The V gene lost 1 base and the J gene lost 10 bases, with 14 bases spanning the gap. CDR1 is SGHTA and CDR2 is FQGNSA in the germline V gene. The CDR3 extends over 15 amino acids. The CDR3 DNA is TGTGCCAGCAGCTTAGTGGGCAGAGGGTGGTCACCCCTCCACTTT. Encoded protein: CASSLVGRGWSPLHF.

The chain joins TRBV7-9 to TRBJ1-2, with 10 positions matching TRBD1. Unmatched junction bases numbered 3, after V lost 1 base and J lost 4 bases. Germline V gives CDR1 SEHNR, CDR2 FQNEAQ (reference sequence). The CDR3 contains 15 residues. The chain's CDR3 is CASSLGGQGSYGYTF. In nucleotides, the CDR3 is TGTGCCAGCAGCTTAGGGGGACAGGGGTCCTATGGCTACACCTTC.

This chain's CDR3 is CASSLEGRSYEQYF. CDR3 nucleotides: TGTGCCAGCAGCTTAGAAGGGAGGTCCTACGAGCAGTACTTC. This chain connects TRBV7-2 to TRBJ2-7; perhaps TRBD2 as D (6 bases). Germline V CDR1 and CDR2: SGHTA, FQGNSA. The CDR3 has 14 amino acids. The V gene lost 1 base and the J gene lost 1 base, with 8 bases spanning the gap.

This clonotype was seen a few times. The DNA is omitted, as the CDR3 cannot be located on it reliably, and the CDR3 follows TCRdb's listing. Here the CDR3 reads CASSSTGFSSYEQYFGPGNQPQHF. The chain is built from TRBV6-5 and TRBJ1-5; TRBD1 reflects the table's D call only, with no check against the DNA. CDR1 is MNHEY, CDR2 SVGAGI, per germline. The CDR3 is 24 residues long, counting both termini.